This passage covers 20 T cell receptor beta chains from one sample sequenced in a study of blood T cell repertoires in COVID-19 (dated by TCRdb to about 2020). Library preparation employed the immunoSEQ multiplex PCR assay. In its TCRdb copy, this immuneACCESS table keeps in-frame sequences only and misses some clones. Where compared with another copy, unresolved V genes explain less than half of these, and the others have no known cause. The sample has more than 65,000 clones on record, about 90% of them singletons. The top ten clones comprise more than 7% of the sample. Sequencing input: peripheral blood. These TCRs come from a human donor in a cohort sampled during active COVID-19.

V gene TRBV10-3 combines with J gene TRBJ2-7; perhaps TRBD2 as D (6 bases). This CDR3 contains 14 residues. Trimming removed 10 bases from V and 2 bases from J, with 18 bases in between. Looked up from germline, CDR1 is ENHRY and CDR2 is SYGVKD. The CDR3 region has the DNA TGTGCCACGACCTTAGGCAGGGAGGCCTACGAGCAGTACTTC. It is translated as CATTLGREAYEQYF.

The gene calls are TRBV11-2 and TRBJ2-7, with 8 bases aligning to TRBD1. The germline gives CDR1 SGHAT, CDR2 FQNNGV. The CDR3 length is 16 residues. The V and J ends lost 2 bases and 6 bases, in that order; junction bases with no gene match: 12. CDR3 loop: CASSLSRGPLLGEQYF. In nucleotides, the CDR3 is TGTGCCAGCAGCTTATCCAGGGGGCCCCTTTTGGGCGAGCAGTACTTC.

The rearrangement joins TRBV7-9 to TRBJ2-5; D is possibly TRBD2 (5 bases). The V gene's germline CDR1 is SEHNR and CDR2 FQNEAQ (reference sequence). This CDR3 has 13 amino acids. V lost 5 bases to trimming and J lost 2 bases, with 9 bases between them. CDR3 protein: CASSRSGQETQYF. The CDR3 region has the DNA TGTGCCAGCAGCAGGAGCGGACAAGAGACCCAGTACTTC.

This chain uses TRBV27 with TRBJ1-2, with 8 bases lining up with TRBD1. This CDR3 region has 16 residues. The germline CDR1 and CDR2 sequences are MNHEY and SMNVEV (reference sequence). With V trimmed by 5 bases and J by 2 bases, 10 bases remained unmatched. In nucleotides, the CDR3 is TGTGCCAGCAGTGGACAGGGAGTAGGGTTCAACTATGGCTACACCTTC. Protein: CASSGQGVGFNYGYTF.

The chain is built from TRBV6-2 or TRBV6-3 and TRBJ1-4, with 8 bases fitting TRBD1. The length of the CDR3 is 15 residues. Trimming cost V 2 bases and J 6 bases; bases outside gene matches: 5. Germline V gene sequence: CDR1 MNHEY, CDR2 SVGEGT. CDR3 nucleotide sequence: TGTGCCAGCAGTTACCCTAGGACAGGGTATGAAAAACTGTTTTTT. This encodes CASSYPRTGYEKLFF.

The gene calls are TRBV28 and TRBJ2-7; 9 nucleotides agree with TRBD1. After removal of 3 bases from V and 6 bases from J, the junction contained 6 bases not matched to a gene. This CDR3 has 14 amino acids. The germline CDR1 and CDR2 sequences are MDHEN and SYDVKM. This CDR3 reads CASSFGDRDSEQYF. The CDR3 DNA is TGTGCCAGCAGTTTCGGGGACAGGGATTCCGAGCAGTACTTC.

The genes are TRBV28 and TRBJ2-7; D unclear. V gave up 3 bases and J gave up 6 bases, with 21 bases separating them. Germline CDR1 is MDHEN and CDR2 is SYDVKM. This CDR3 region has 16 residues. The chain's CDR3 is CASSLRRVSSYSEQYF. The CDR3, as DNA: TGTGCCAGCAGTTTGCGCCGTGTAAGCTCCTACTCCGAGCAGTACTTC.

J is TRBJ1-2 and V is TRBV27, with 10 nucleotides matching TRBD1. The CDR3 has 15 amino acids. V shed 5 bases and J 2 bases; nucleotides not matched to a gene: 5. Looked up from germline, CDR1 is MNHEY and CDR2 is SMNVEV (reference sequence). The CDR3 region is CASSGGQGRNYGYTF. CDR3 nucleotides: TGTGCCAGCAGTGGGGGACAGGGGAGGAACTATGGCTACACCTTC.

The chain employs TRBV27 and TRBJ2-5; D is possibly TRBD1 (6 bases). The germline V and J ends were trimmed by 3 bases and 5 bases, with 10 bases remaining between them. Germline loops: CDR1 MNHEY, CDR2 SMNVEV (reference sequence). The CDR3 runs to 13 residues. Here the CDR3 reads CASSLGAGETQYF. CDR3 nucleotide sequence: TGTGCCAGCAGTTTGGGGGCAGGGGAGACCCAGTACTTC.

The rearrangement uses TRBV2 and TRBJ2-3, with 12 nucleotides matching TRBD2. Per the germline V gene, CDR1 is SNHLY and CDR2 is FYNNEI. Unmatched junction bases numbered 8, after V lost 6 bases and J lost 4 bases. CDR3 length: 16 amino acids. The CDR3 is CASRETSGGYADTQYF. The DNA for the CDR3 is TGTGCCAGCAGGGAGACTAGCGGGGGCTATGCAGATACGCAGTATTTT.

The chain uses TRBV27 and TRBJ1-1; 8 bases are shared with TRBD1. Germline-derived CDR1 and CDR2 are MNHEY and SMNVEV (reference sequence). Unmatched junction bases numbered 6, after V lost 10 bases and J lost 5 bases. CDR3 length: 12 residues. The CDR3 DNA sequence: TGTGCCACTCATACAGGGGGAACTGAAGCTTTCTTT. Translation: CATHTGGTEAFF.

The J gene is TRBJ1-6, the V gene TRBV6-5, with D unclear. CDR1 is MNHEY and CDR2 is SVGAGI in the germline V gene. V dropped 0 bases and J dropped 0 bases, with 6 bases sitting between them. The CDR3 totals 16 residues. CDR3 nucleotide sequence: TGTGCCAGCAGTTACTCCCTTTTCTCCTATAATTCACCCCTCCACTTT. It codes for CASSYSLFSYNSPLHF.

The CDR3 DNA is TGTGCCAGCTCACGGGTCGGGTCCCCTGGGGCCAACGTCCTGACTTTC. It is translated as CASSRVGSPGANVLTF. The V gene is TRBV18, the J gene TRBJ2-6; the D is unclear. In germline, CDR1 is KGHSH, CDR2 LQKENI. Trimming pared 4 bases from V and 2 bases from J, leaving 12 bases between. This CDR3 region has 16 residues. The full variable domain, rest sourced from reference TRBV18 and TRBJ2-6, is NAGVMQNPRHLVRRRGQEARLRCSPMKGHSHVYWYRQLPEEGLKFMVYLQKENIIDESGMPKERFSAEFPKEGPSILRIQQVVRGDSAAYFCASSRVGSPGANVLTFGAGSRLTVL.

The chain combines TRBV6-5 with TRBJ2-3; maybe TRBD2 (6 bases). The germline V and J ends were trimmed by 5 bases and 5 bases, with 17 bases remaining between them. The CDR3 has 15 amino acids. The germline gives CDR1 MNHEY, CDR2 SVGAGI. CDR3 in DNA: TGTGCCAGCAGTCCCTCCCCCGGGACTTTAGATACGCAGTATTTT. As protein: CASSPSPGTLDTQYF.

V usage is TRBV28 and J usage is TRBJ2-3, with 12 positions matching TRBD2. The V gene end was trimmed by 5 bases and the J gene end by 6 bases; junction bases not matched to a gene: 12. The CDR3 has 17 residues. Germline assignment: CDR1 MDHEN and CDR2 SYDVKM. The CDR3 coding sequence is TGTGCCAGCAGTCCGTATCTAGCGGGGGGGCCAGTGGATACGCAGTATTTT. Translation: CASSPYLAGGPVDTQYF.

The chain links TRBV23-1 to TRBJ2-5, with D possibly being TRBD1 (6 bases). TRBV23-1 is known as an ORF, though its function is uncertain. The CDR3 extends over 13 amino acids. V gave up 5 bases and J gave up 1 base, with 8 bases separating them. This CDR3 reads CASSRQVQETQYF. The CDR3 DNA follows: TGCGCCAGCAGTAGACAGGTCCAAGAGACCCAGTACTTC.

The V call is TRBV6-2 or TRBV6-3, the J call TRBJ2-1; 8 bases match TRBD2. The CDR3 runs to 14 residues. Germline V CDR1 and CDR2: MNHEY, SVGEGT. V was pared by 5 bases and J by 4 bases, with 4 bases of the junction left unmatched. CDR3 nucleotides: TGTGCCAGCAGTAGCGGGGGCCGTTACAATGAGCAGTTCTTC. Its translation is CASSSGGRYNEQFF.

V usage is TRBV12-3 or TRBV12-4 and J usage is TRBJ1-1; D is undetermined. V gave up 4 bases and J gave up 4 bases, with 10 bases separating them. The CDR3 has 13 residues. The CDR3 here is CASSSVVPTEAFF. CDR3 bases: TGTGCCAGCAGTTCGGTCGTACCCACTGAAGCTTTCTTT.

The chain employs TRBV27 and TRBJ1-2; D is unresolved. CDR1 is MNHEY and CDR2 is SMNVEV in the germline V gene (reference sequence). Between the trimmed V and J ends, which lost 2 bases and 7 bases, there was a span of 17 bases. The CDR3 contains 15 residues. The CDR3 loop reads CASSLTGEGRFGYTF. CDR3 DNA sequence: TGTGCCAGCAGTTTAACCGGGGAAGGGAGGTTTGGCTACACCTTC.

J is TRBJ1-1 and V is TRBV19; D remains ambiguous. This CDR3 has 14 residues. Trimming pared 1 base from V and 11 bases from J, leaving 17 bases between. Germline V gene sequence: CDR1 LNHDA, CDR2 SQIVND (reference sequence). CDR3 loop: CASSIVPPGNEAFF. CDR3 bases: TGTGCCAGTAGTATAGTCCCTCCCGGGAATGAGGCTTTCTTT. Variable domain in full (rest from reference TRBV19 and TRBJ1-1): DGGITQSPKYLFRKEGQNVTLSCEQNLNHDAMYWYRQDPGQGLRLIYYSQIVNDFQKGDIAEGYSVSREKKESFPLTVTSAQKNPTAFYLCASSIVPPGNEAFFGQGTRLTVV.